Listed here are 15 T cell receptor beta chains from one sample, sequenced in a study of blood T cell repertoires in COVID-19. The assay was immunoSEQ multiplex PCR, and TCRdb's table has in-frame clones only and misses some. Of 110,000 or so clones in the sample, roughly four fifths are singletons; the top ten hold 7.9%. Sample: peripheral blood. The source is a human donor in a cohort sampled during active COVID-19.

CDR3 loop: CASSYVSGVMNTEAFF. Written as DNA, the CDR3 is TGTGCCAGCAGTTACGTGTCAGGGGTAATGAACACTGAAGCTTTCTTT. The rearrangement uses TRBV6-5 and TRBJ1-1; D possibly corresponds to TRBD1 (6 bases). CDR3 length: 16 amino acids. Germline lookup yields CDR1 MNHEY and CDR2 SVGAGI. The V end was cut by 2 bases, the J end by 0 bases, with 13 bases between.

Turning to this clone: This sample also contains other DNA sequences that code for the same CDR3. The chain employs TRBV27 and TRBJ1-2, with TRBD1 matching 8 bases. The V gene's germline CDR1 is MNHEY and CDR2 SMNVEV (reference sequence). This CDR3 is 14 amino acids long. Trimming cost V 3 bases and J 4 bases; bases outside gene matches: 4. The CDR3 nucleotides read TGTGCCAGCAGTTTTTCCGGACAGGGCTATGGCTACACCTTC. Translating it yields CASSFSGQGYGYTF.

The gene calls are TRBV19 and TRBJ2-7; D unresolved. V was cut by 3 bases and J by 3 bases, with 9 bases left in between. The germline V gene has CDR1 LNHDA and CDR2 SQIVND (reference sequence). The CDR3 is made up of 13 amino acids. In DNA, the CDR3 is TGTGCCAGTAGTATTGGGCAGTTCTACGAGCAGTACTTC. Amino acids: CASSIGQFYEQYF.

The chain recombines TRBV6-5 with TRBJ2-7; 8 bases fit TRBD1. The CDR3 extends over 15 amino acids. CDR1 is MNHEY, CDR2 SVGAGI, per germline. The V gene end was trimmed by 2 bases and the J gene end by 4 bases; junction bases not matched to a gene: 7. In DNA form, the CDR3 reads TGTGCCAGCAGTTACCTCGGACAGGGTGTATACGAGCAGTACTTC. It codes for CASSYLGQGVYEQYF.

V is TRBV28 and J is TRBJ2-7; the D is unclear. The germline V gene has CDR1 MDHEN and CDR2 SYDVKM. The CDR3 contains 11 residues. Between the trimmed V and J ends, which lost 3 bases and 7 bases, there was a span of 7 bases. CDR3 region: CASSFLREQYF. DNA for the CDR3: TGTGCCAGCAGTTTCCTTCGGGAGCAGTACTTC.

This chain links TRBV27 with TRBJ1-5, with 7 bases identical to TRBD1. The CDR3 spans 15 residues. V shed 3 bases and J 2 bases; nucleotides not matched to a gene: 4. Germline V gene data show CDR1 as MNHEY and CDR2 as SMNVEV (reference sequence). The CDR3: CASSFTGVGNQPQHF. CDR3 DNA: TGTGCCAGCAGTTTCACAGGGGTGGGCAATCAGCCCCAGCATTTT.

The chain combines TRBV11-3 with TRBJ2-7, with 7 nucleotides matching TRBD1. CDR3 size: 17 residues. Trimming cost V 7 bases and J 7 bases; bases outside gene matches: 22. The germline gives CDR1 SGHNT, CDR2 YENEEA. The CDR3 sequence: CASTPPHSTGPPGEQYF. The DNA for the CDR3 is TGTGCCAGCACCCCACCCCATTCGACAGGGCCACCTGGAGAGCAGTACTTC.

The sample holds a few counts of this clone. The genes are TRBV6-5 and TRBJ2-7; TRBD2 agrees at 7 bases. CDR3 length equals 14 residues. Unmatched junction bases numbered 6, after V lost 0 bases and J lost 7 bases. From germline, CDR1 is MNHEY and CDR2 SVGAGI. CDR3 protein: CASSYSMGRAEQYF. CDR3 coding DNA: TGTGCCAGCAGTTACTCAATGGGGAGGGCGGAGCAGTACTTC.

V and J are TRBV29-1 and TRBJ2-5, with TRBD1 matching 9 bases. This CDR3 comprises 13 residues. J gave up 5 bases and V 6 bases, and 7 bases lay outside the gene matches. CDR1 is SQVTM and CDR2 is ANQGSEA in the germline V gene. CDR3 sequence reads: CSVSRDRAETQYF. CDR3 sequence (DNA): TGCAGCGTCTCCCGGGACAGGGCTGAGACCCAGTACTTC.

The table lists this clone with a few counts. The chain links TRBV27 to TRBJ1-6, with a possible D match to TRBD1 (6 bases). The V gene lost 2 bases and the J gene lost 6 bases, with 8 bases spanning the gap. CDR3 length equals 14 residues. The germline V gene encodes CDR1 MNHEY and CDR2 SMNVEV (reference sequence). The CDR3 reads CASSLPGVNSPLHF. DNA of the CDR3: TGTGCCAGCAGTTTACCAGGGGTTAATTCACCCCTCCACTTT.

This chain joins TRBV10-1 and TRBJ2-7; D is undetermined. V gave up 3 bases and J gave up 0 bases, with 6 bases separating them. The CDR3 consists of 13 residues. Germline V CDR1 and CDR2: WNHNN, SYGVQD (reference sequence). CDR3 region: CASSETGSYEQYF. CDR3 nucleotide sequence: TGCGCCAGCAGTGAAACGGGCTCCTACGAGCAGTACTTC.

The V and J genes are TRBV12-3 or TRBV12-4 and TRBJ1-5, with D unclear. This CDR3 comprises 13 residues. Trimming cost V 6 bases and J 9 bases, with 15 bases left between them. Here the CDR3 DNA reads TGTGCCAGCAGCATGACACGTTTTTGGCCCCAGCATTTT. Its translation: CASSMTRFWPQHF.

The J gene is TRBJ2-7, the V gene TRBV6-5, with 7 bases identical to TRBD2. The V gene's germline CDR1 is MNHEY and CDR2 SVGAGI. Trimming took 0 bases from V and 4 from J; bases not matched to a gene: 6. The CDR3 length is 15 residues. CDR3 sequence: CASSYSSGREYEQYF. The CDR3 nucleotides read TGTGCCAGCAGTTACTCGTCGGGGAGGGAGTACGAGCAGTACTTC.

In this sample, this clone turned up a few times. The J gene is TRBJ2-7, the V gene TRBV7-2, with D maybe TRBD1 (6 bases). This CDR3 is built from 13 residues. Germline CDR1 is SGHTA and CDR2 is FQGNSA. Trimming cost V 3 bases and J 5 bases, with 11 bases left between them. The CDR3 sequence: CASSFTGNDEQYF. The CDR3 DNA reads TGTGCCAGCAGCTTCACAGGGAATGACGAGCAGTACTTC.

This clone was observed once. The rearrangement joins TRBV24-1 to TRBJ2-7, with D hard to call. Per the germline V gene, CDR1 is KGHDR and CDR2 is SFDVKD. V lost 0 bases, J lost 4 bases, and 6 bases lay in between. The CDR3 runs to 13 residues. The CDR3 reads CATSDLGGYEQYF. In nucleotides, the CDR3 is TGTGCCACCAGTGATTTGGGCGGTTACGAGCAGTACTTC.